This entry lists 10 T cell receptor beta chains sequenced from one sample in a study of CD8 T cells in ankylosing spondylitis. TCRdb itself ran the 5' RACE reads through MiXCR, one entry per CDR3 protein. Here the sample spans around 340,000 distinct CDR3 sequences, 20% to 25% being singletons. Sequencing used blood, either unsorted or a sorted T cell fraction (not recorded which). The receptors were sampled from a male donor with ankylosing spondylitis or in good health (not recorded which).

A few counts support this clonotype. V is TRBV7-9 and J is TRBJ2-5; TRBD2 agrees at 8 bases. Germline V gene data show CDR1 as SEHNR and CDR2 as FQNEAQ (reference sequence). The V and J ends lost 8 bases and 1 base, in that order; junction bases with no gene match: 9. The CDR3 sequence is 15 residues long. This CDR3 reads CASQGIGGAQETQYF. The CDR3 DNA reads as TGTGCCAGCCAGGGAATCGGGGGGGCCCAAGAGACCCAGTACTTC. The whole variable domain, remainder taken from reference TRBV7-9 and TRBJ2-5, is DTGVSQNPRHKITKRGQNVTFRCDPISEHNRLYWYRQTLGQGPEFLTYFQNEAQLEKSRLLSDRFSAERPKGSFSTLEIQRTEQGDSAMYLCASQGIGGAQETQYFGPGTRLLVL.

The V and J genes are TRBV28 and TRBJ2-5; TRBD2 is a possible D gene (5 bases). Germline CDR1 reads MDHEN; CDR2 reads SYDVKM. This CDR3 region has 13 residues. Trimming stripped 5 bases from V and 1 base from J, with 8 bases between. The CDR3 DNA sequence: TGTGCCAGCAGTCGAGCGGTCCAAGAGACCCAGTACTTC. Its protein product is CASSRAVQETQYF.

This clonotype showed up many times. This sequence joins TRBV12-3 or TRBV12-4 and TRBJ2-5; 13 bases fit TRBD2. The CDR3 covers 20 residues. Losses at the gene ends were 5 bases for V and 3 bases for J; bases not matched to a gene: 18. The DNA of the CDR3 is TGTGCCAGCAGTATCCGACTAGCGGGGGGCATCCGACTACCCGAAGAGACCCAGTACTTC. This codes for CASSIRLAGGIRLPEETQYF.

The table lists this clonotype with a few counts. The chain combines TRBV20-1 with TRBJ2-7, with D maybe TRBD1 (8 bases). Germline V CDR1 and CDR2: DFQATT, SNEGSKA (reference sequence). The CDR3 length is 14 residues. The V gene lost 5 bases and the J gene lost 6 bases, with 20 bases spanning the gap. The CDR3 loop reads CSAHSGTGFGEQYF. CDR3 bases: TGCAGTGCTCACAGCGGGACAGGATTCGGCGAGCAGTACTTC.

CDR3 region: CASREGAGELFF. The CDR3 region has the DNA TGTGCCAGCAGGGAGGGGGCCGGGGAGCTGTTTTTT. The chain has TRBV27 and TRBJ2-2; either TRBD1 or TRBD2 may fit D (6 bases each). Trimming left V 6 bases short and J 6 bases short, with 8 bases between. The CDR3 consists of 12 residues. Germline V gene data show CDR1 as MNHEY and CDR2 as SMNVEV (reference sequence).

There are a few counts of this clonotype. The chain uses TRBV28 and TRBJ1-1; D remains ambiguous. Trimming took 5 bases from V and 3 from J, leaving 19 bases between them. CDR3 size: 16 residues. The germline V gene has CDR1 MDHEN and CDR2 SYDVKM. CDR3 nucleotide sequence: TGTGCCAGCAGTCCCTACATGCTTAGGTCGGACACTGAAGCTTTCTTT. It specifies CASSPYMLRSDTEAFF.

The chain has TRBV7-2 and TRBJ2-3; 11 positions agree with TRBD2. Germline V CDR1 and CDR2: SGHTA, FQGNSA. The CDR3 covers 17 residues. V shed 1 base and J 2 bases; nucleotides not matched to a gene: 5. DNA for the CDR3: TGTGCCAGCAGCTTAGGTGGTAGCGGGGGGGCCACAGATACGCAGTATTTT. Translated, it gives CASSLGGSGGATDTQYF. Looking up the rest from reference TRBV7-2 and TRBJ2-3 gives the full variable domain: GAGVSQSPSNKVTEKGKDVELRCDPISGHTALYWYRQSLGQGLEFLIYFQGNSAPDKSGLPSDRFSAERTGGSVSTLTIQRTQQEDSAVYLCASSLGGSGGATDTQYFGPGTRLTVL.

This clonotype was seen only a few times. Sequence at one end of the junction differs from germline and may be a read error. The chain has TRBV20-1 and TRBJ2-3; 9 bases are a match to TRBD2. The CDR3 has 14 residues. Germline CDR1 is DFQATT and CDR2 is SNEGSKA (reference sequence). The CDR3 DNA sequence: TGCAGTGCTAGTCCGGGGACTAGCACAGATACGCAGTATTTC. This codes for CSASPGTSTDTQYF.

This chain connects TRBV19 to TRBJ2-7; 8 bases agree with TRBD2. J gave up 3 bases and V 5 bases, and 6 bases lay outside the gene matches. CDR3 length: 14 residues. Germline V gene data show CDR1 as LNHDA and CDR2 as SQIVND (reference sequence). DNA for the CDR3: TGTGCCAGTAGTTGGACCGGGACTAGCTACGAGCAGTACTTC. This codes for CASSWTGTSYEQYF.

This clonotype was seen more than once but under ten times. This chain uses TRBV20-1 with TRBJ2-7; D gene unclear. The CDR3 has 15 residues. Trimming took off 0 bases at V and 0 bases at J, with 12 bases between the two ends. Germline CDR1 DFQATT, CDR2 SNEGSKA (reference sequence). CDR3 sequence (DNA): TGCAGTGCTAGAGACCCCCTTGCGGACTCCTACGAGCAGTACTTC. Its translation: CSARDPLADSYEQYF.